Sequencing of this T cell receptor (beta chain) was carried out in a study of blood T cell repertoires in COVID-19 (dated by TCRdb to 2020 to 2021). Broadly, across the study: The collaborator samples originated in the United States, Italy and Spain and spanned the acute and convalescent phases of COVID-19. The prospective study material was composed of cDNA or gDNA derived from T cells, B-cell-depleted T cells, or PBMCs. Deeply sampled blood TCRbeta repertoires from subjects exposed to, actively infected with, or recovered from COVID-19 were included in the dataset. The repertoires were released in a freely available public database meant as a resource for research on the immune response to SARS-CoV-2. The samples were drawn from two sources: the first 160 participants of the ongoing ImmuneRACE study, and over 1,000 subjects contributed by 6 global collaborators. The sample metadata nearly always contained a de-identified subject ID, COVID-19 status, age in years and sex. HLA class I and class II types, where available, came from metadata supplied by the sample provider rather than from assay-based typing.

General conclusions and limits of the study: How much clinical and demographic metadata was included differed by source and by participant, and the metadata was provided uncurated.

The immunoSEQ Assay, a bias-controlled multiplex PCR, was used to amplify TCRbeta CDR3 regions from genomic DNA. In the source study's methods: Nucleated cell counts per sample were estimated from amplification of reference gene primers within the assay. To quantify the absolute abundance of each unique TCRbeta CDR3 rearrangement, sequence reads were collapsed and filtered. For each sample, productive Simpson clonality was calculated as the square root of Simpson's diversity index over productive rearrangements. As stored in TCRdb, this immuneACCESS dataset retains in-frame rearrangements with V and J assigned. A fraction of the clones does not appear; measured against another copy, unresolved V genes explain less than half of the discrepancy, and the remainder lacks a known reason. V, J and clone size were drawn from that table, and D and trimming were deduced from the DNA. This sample gives about 160,000 clones in total; around 93% of them show up just once. The top ten constitute about 5% of the sample.

Inclusive of the bounding cysteine and phenylalanine, the CDR3 is 19 residues long. Only the CDR3 DNA is retained, 57 bases long and in frame from the first base. The germline V gene gives CDR1 as SGHRS and CDR2 as YFSETQ. The V end loses 0 bases and the J end loses 0 bases, and a stretch of 19 bases separates them. In the case of this clone: The clone's antigen remains unknown. No base-level quality is on record; no much larger clone is a single base apart.

Each collaborating institution followed its own protocols to collect whole blood in K2EDTA tubes. For TCRbeta analysis, collaborator samples were shipped as frozen whole blood, as isolated PBMCs, or as DNA extracted from either sample type. The chain uses TRBV5-1 and TRBJ1-3; no D segment can be confidently identified. Sequencing was carried out using peripheral blood. The receptor's source is a woman between 45 and 60 years old with acute or convalescent COVID-19. The CDR3 here reads CASSLAAVGPVFSGNTIYF. The DNA sequence is given as TGCGCCAGCAGCTTGGCCGCAGTGGGCCCCGTGTTCTCTGGAAACACCATATATTTT.